Listed here are 21 T cell receptor beta chains from one sample, sequenced in a study of preoperative IRX-2 immunotherapy in early breast cancer. Using immunoSEQ multiplex PCR, the repertoire was profiled, and TCRdb retains in-frame clones only, with some absent. The sample includes over 55,000 clones, roughly 94% seen only once; the top ten take roughly 1.7%. This sample's treatment: preoperative locoregional IRX-2 cytokine immunotherapy. The specimen was obtained from a patient treated with IRX-2 immunotherapy. These receptor sequences come from a human donor with breast cancer.

The gene calls are TRBV7-3 and TRBJ2-2; 13 nucleotides line up with TRBD2. J was trimmed by 2 bases and V by 9 bases; bases with no gene match: 6. Per germline, CDR1 SGHTA and CDR2 FQGTGA. The CDR3 loop spans 16 amino acids. The CDR3: CASTTSGGLNTGELFF. In nucleotides, the CDR3 is TGTGCCAGTACGACTAGCGGGGGGCTTAACACCGGGGAGCTGTTTTTT.

Of note for this clone: The junction and the germline gene differ at one end; a read error may be behind it. This sequence joins TRBV6-6 and TRBJ1-3; D is unresolved. This CDR3 has 8 residues. Germline values: CDR1 MNHNY, CDR2 SVGAGI (reference sequence). For the CDR3, the DNA is TGTGCCAGCAGTGCGGCGATTTTT. Translation: CASSAAIF.

The chain has TRBV7-8 and TRBJ1-1, with D unresolved. There are 13 residues in the CDR3. V was clipped by 2 bases and J by 0 bases, with 4 bases between them. Germline CDR1 reads SGHVS; CDR2 reads FQNEAQ. The CDR3 loop is CASSLQMNTEAFF. CDR3 coding DNA: TGTGCCAGCAGCTTACAGATGAACACTGAAGCTTTCTTT.

The chain links TRBV5-1 to TRBJ2-1, with D tentatively TRBD2 (6 bases). The germline V gene has CDR1 SGHRS and CDR2 YFSETQ. This CDR3 is 15 amino acids long. V was cut by 4 bases and J by 1 base, with 12 bases left in between. The DNA of the CDR3 is TGCGCCAGCAGCGTCCGGGACTCGTCCTACAATGAGCAGTTCTTC. This codes for CASSVRDSSYNEQFF.

The chain recombines TRBV11-2 with TRBJ2-7; 11 bases align to TRBD2. Per germline, CDR1 SGHAT and CDR2 FQNNGV. The CDR3 contains 15 residues. J gave up 3 bases and V 5 bases, and 6 bases lay outside the gene matches. CDR3 loop: CASSPATSGGYEQYF. Here the CDR3 DNA reads TGTGCCAGCAGCCCAGCCACTAGCGGGGGCTACGAGCAGTACTTC.

The chain carries TRBV27 and TRBJ1-3; tentatively, D is TRBD1 (6 bases). V shed 2 bases and J shed 2 bases, with 7 bases lying between them. CDR1 is MNHEY and CDR2 is SMNVEV in the germline V gene (reference sequence). The CDR3 covers 14 residues. CDR3 DNA sequence: TGTGCCAGCAGTTTAAACAGGGCTGGAAACACCATATATTTT. This gives the protein CASSLNRAGNTIYF.

This chain joins TRBV18 and TRBJ1-4; D gene uncertain. CDR1 is KGHSH, CDR2 LQKENI, per germline. The CDR3 totals 17 residues. The V end was cut by 2 bases, the J end by 0 bases, with 13 bases between. The CDR3 reads CASSPSVPAATNEKLFF. The CDR3 DNA is TGTGCCAGCTCACCAAGTGTCCCCGCTGCAACTAATGAAAAACTGTTTTTT.

Here the CDR3 DNA reads TGTGCCAGCAGCTTTCAGCCGGGACTAGGGGTGGATACGCAGTATTTT. Amino acid sequence: CASSFQPGLGVDTQYF. V usage is TRBV13 and J usage is TRBJ2-3, with 8 positions matching TRBD2. The ends lost 3 bases at V and 6 bases at J; junction bases unmatched: 11. The germline gives CDR1 PRHDT, CDR2 FYEKMQ (reference sequence). There are 16 residues in the CDR3.

The chain employs TRBV11-1 and TRBJ2-1; possibly TRBD2 for D (5 bases). CDR3 length: 13 amino acids. The germline V gene has CDR1 SGHAT and CDR2 FQDESV (reference sequence). V was shortened by 0 bases and J by 11 bases, with 11 bases between the two germline ends. The CDR3 protein is CASSLAGADQQFF. In DNA form, the CDR3 reads TGTGCCAGCAGCTTAGCGGGAGCAGACCAGCAGTTCTTC.

The chain links TRBV15 to TRBJ2-7, with 8 bases identical to TRBD1. The germline V gene encodes CDR1 LNHNV and CDR2 YYDKDF (reference sequence). V lost 2 bases to trimming and J lost 4 bases; unmatched junction nucleotides: 7. This CDR3 region has 15 residues. The CDR3 DNA is TGTGCCACCAGCAGACAGAGACAGGGGATATACGAGCAGTACTTC. This codes for CATSRQRQGIYEQYF.

The gene calls are TRBV7-3 and TRBJ2-3, with 7 bases matching TRBD2. Per the germline V gene, CDR1 is SGHTA and CDR2 is FQGTGA. This CDR3 comprises 15 residues. The ends lost 1 base at V and 6 bases at J; junction bases unmatched: 7. This CDR3 is CASSLMFGGGDTQYF. DNA for the CDR3: TGTGCCAGCAGCTTAATGTTCGGGGGAGGGGATACGCAGTATTTT.

This chain links TRBV28 with TRBJ1-1, with D perhaps TRBD1 (6 bases). Germline V gene sequence: CDR1 MDHEN, CDR2 SYDVKM. The CDR3 runs to 14 residues. The V and J ends lost 3 bases and 3 bases respectively, with 11 bases between them. The CDR3 loop is CASSFMGGYTEAFF. The CDR3 nucleotides are TGTGCCAGCAGTTTCATGGGGGGCTACACTGAAGCTTTCTTT.

The chain links TRBV7-9 to TRBJ1-2; 7 nucleotides agree with TRBD1. The J segment lost 8 bases and the V segment lost 5 bases, leaving 8 bases of the junction unmatched. The length of the CDR3 is 13 residues. Germline CDR1 SEHNR, CDR2 FQNEAQ (reference sequence). CDR3 residues: CASSDRRTGGYTF. In DNA form, the CDR3 reads TGTGCCAGCAGCGACCGACGGACAGGCGGCTACACCTTC. The whole variable domain, filled in from reference TRBV7-9 and TRBJ1-2, reads DTGVSQNPRHKITKRGQNVTFRCDPISEHNRLYWYRQTLGQGPEFLTYFQNEAQLEKSRLLSDRFSAERPKGSFSTLEIQRTEQGDSAMYLCASSDRRTGGYTFGSGTRLTVV.

The chain employs TRBV11-3 and TRBJ2-1; 7 positions agree with TRBD1. Looked up from germline, CDR1 is SGHNT and CDR2 is YENEEA. Losses at the gene ends were 5 bases for V and 4 bases for J; bases not matched to a gene: 11. There are 16 residues in the CDR3. This CDR3 reads CASSPRGLGVYNEQFF. The CDR3 nucleotides read TGTGCCAGCAGCCCGAGGGGGCTGGGCGTATACAATGAGCAGTTCTTC.

The rearrangement links TRBV19 to TRBJ2-1; TRBD2 is a possible D gene (6 bases). This CDR3 region has 14 residues. CDR1 is LNHDA, CDR2 SQIVND, per germline (reference sequence). With 7 bases removed from V and 2 bases from J, the gap between germline ends came to 12 bases. The CDR3 DNA sequence: TGTGCCAGTAAGCAACTAGCCACCTACAATGAGCAGTTCTTC. This translates into CASKQLATYNEQFF.

This chain joins TRBV30 and TRBJ2-1; no clear D. V lost 5 bases, J lost 7 bases, and 12 bases lay in between. CDR3 length equals 12 residues. Per germline, CDR1 GTSNPN and CDR2 SVGIG (reference sequence). CDR3 residues: CAWDGHRNEQFF. Written as DNA, the CDR3 is TGTGCCTGGGATGGCCATCGGAATGAGCAGTTCTTC.

This clone was seen once. This rearrangement joins TRBV30 to TRBJ2-1; D possibly corresponds to TRBD2 (5 bases). V gave up 4 bases and J gave up 2 bases, with 9 bases separating them. Germline-derived CDR1 and CDR2 are GTSNPN and SVGIG (reference sequence). The CDR3 is made up of 13 amino acids. CDR3 DNA sequence: TGTGCCTGGAATAGCGATCCCTACAATGAGCAGTTCTTC. Residues: CAWNSDPYNEQFF.

This chain uses TRBV7-8 with TRBJ2-7, with no clear D. The CDR3 is 15 amino acids. CDR1 and CDR2 (germline): SGHVS, FQNEAQ. Between the trimmed V and J ends, which lost 2 bases and 0 bases, there was a span of 11 bases. The CDR3 bases are TGTGCCAGCAGCTTATTCCCCCCACGCTCCTACGAGCAGTACTTC. Translated: CASSLFPPRSYEQYF.

The chain combines TRBV30 with TRBJ1-6; D is undetermined. The CDR3 runs 15 residues. Germline CDR1 GTSNPN, CDR2 SVGIG (reference sequence). Trimming took 3 bases from V and 4 from J, leaving 13 bases between them. CDR3 loop: CAWSPVNRYNSPLHF. The CDR3, as DNA: TGTGCCTGGAGCCCCGTCAACAGATATAATTCACCCCTCCACTTT.

The chain is built from TRBV5-1 and TRBJ2-1, with 9 bases fitting TRBD2. The CDR3 is made up of 15 amino acids. The germline gives CDR1 SGHRS, CDR2 YFSETQ. The ends lost 0 bases at V and 7 bases at J; junction bases unmatched: 5. CDR3 in DNA: TGCGCCAGCAGCTTGGATGCGGGAGGGCCGAATGAGCAGTTCTTC. Its protein product is CASSLDAGGPNEQFF.

In its sample, this clone was seen a few times. This chain joins TRBV19 and TRBJ1-5; D is perhaps TRBD1 (6 bases). CDR3 length: 16 amino acids. The germline V and J ends were trimmed by 3 bases and 3 bases, with 15 bases remaining between them. CDR1 LNHDA and CDR2 SQIVND come from the germline V gene (reference sequence). The CDR3 bases are TGTGCCAGTAGTATGTCGGGGGGCAGAAACAATCAGCCCCAGCATTTT. Protein product: CASSMSGGRNNQPQHF.